Each of the 26 T cell receptor beta chains below was sequenced from the same sample in a study of T-cell memory formation after mild COVID-19. MiXCR, applied by TCRdb to the 5' RACE reads, yields one record per CDR3 protein. The table records about 200,000 distinct CDR3 sequences, around 9.1% of them present only once. Sequenced: PBMCs or a T cell subset sorted from them (not recorded which). Source of these receptors: a man younger than 35 who had mild COVID-19 (a few samples of this study predate the infection). Cell type and time point are not known.

The gene calls are TRBV12-3 or TRBV12-4 and TRBJ2-1, with D possibly matching TRBD2 (6 bases). V was trimmed by 1 base and J by 6 bases, leaving 13 bases between them. The CDR3 spans 15 residues. The CDR3 here is CASSLEGGGFNEQFF. CDR3 sequence (DNA): TGTGCCAGCAGTTTAGAGGGAGGCGGGTTCAATGAGCAGTTCTTC.

The chain is built from TRBV4-1 and TRBJ1-2; no clear D. The CDR3 sequence is 16 residues long. The germline V and J ends were trimmed by 0 bases and 7 bases, with 18 bases remaining between them. Germline V gene sequence: CDR1 MGHRA, CDR2 YSYEKL. For the CDR3, the DNA is TGCGCCAGCAGCCAAGAGGTTTCGTCAGCAAGGATTGGCTACACCTTC. Amino acid sequence: CASSQEVSSARIGYTF.

The chain couples TRBV20-1 to TRBJ2-7; 11 bases fit TRBD2. The J segment lost 2 bases and the V segment lost 1 base, leaving 4 bases of the junction unmatched. Looked up from germline, CDR1 is DFQATT and CDR2 is SNEGSKA (reference sequence). This CDR3 is built from 15 residues. CDR3 sequence: CSARGLAGPTYEQYF. CDR3 nucleotides: TGCAGTGCTAGAGGACTAGCGGGGCCGACCTACGAGCAGTACTTC.

A single count supports this clonotype. The rearrangement joins TRBV5-1 to TRBJ1-4; D gene ambiguous. This CDR3 is built from 15 residues. V was pared by 4 bases and J by 8 bases, with 18 bases between. The germline gives CDR1 SGHRS, CDR2 YFSETQ. This CDR3 reads CASSPGLTGNEKLFF. Written as DNA, the CDR3 is TGCGCCAGCAGCCCTGGTCTCACCGGGAACGAAAAACTGTTTTTT.

This clonotype was seen a few times. The chain couples TRBV6-6 to TRBJ2-1, with D possibly being TRBD2 (5 bases). V lost 4 bases and J lost 7, with 11 bases in between. Germline V gene data show CDR1 as MNHNY and CDR2 as SVGAGI (reference sequence). The CDR3 is 13 residues long. The CDR3 is CASSSGNMNEQFF. The CDR3 DNA reads as TGTGCCAGCAGTTCCGGGAACATGAATGAGCAGTTCTTC.

This chain connects TRBV20-1 to TRBJ1-6; D ambiguous. Germline V lookup: CDR1 DFQATT, CDR2 SNEGSKA (reference sequence). Trimming took 3 bases from V and 14 from J, leaving 8 bases between them. The CDR3 spans 10 residues. The CDR3 sequence: CSARDRALHF. CDR3 sequence (DNA): TGCAGTGCTAGGGATCGGGCCCTCCACTTT.

The chain recombines TRBV7-2 with TRBJ2-1, with 7 bases lining up with TRBD1. The CDR3 runs 16 residues. Germline V gene lookup returns CDR1 SGHTA and CDR2 FQGNSA. Germline trimming cut 3 bases from V and 2 bases from J; bases unmatched to any gene: 7. DNA for the CDR3: TGTGCCAGCAGCTTGGCAGGGGGATCGGCCTACAATGAGCAGTTCTTC. Translating gives CASSLAGGSAYNEQFF.

A few counts support this clonotype. The chain recombines TRBV12-3 or TRBV12-4 with TRBJ1-1; no firm D call. Trimming took off 0 bases at V and 6 bases at J, with 11 bases between the two ends. The CDR3 loop spans 14 amino acids. The CDR3 sequence: CASSLAPIRSEAFF. The DNA of the CDR3 is TGTGCCAGCAGTTTAGCCCCTATCAGGTCTGAAGCTTTCTTT.

This clonotype has only a few counts. Here the CDR3 reads CASSYGQGGYEQYF. The DNA of the CDR3 is TGTGCCAGCAGCTATGGACAGGGTGGTTACGAGCAGTACTTC. This chain connects TRBV7-9 to TRBJ2-7, with 8 bases matching TRBD1. In germline, CDR1 is SEHNR, CDR2 FQNEAQ (reference sequence). The CDR3 has 14 residues. The ends lost 4 bases at V and 4 bases at J; junction bases unmatched: 6.

The table lists this clonotype with a few counts. The V and J genes are TRBV27 and TRBJ1-1; no firm D call. The CDR3 consists of 13 residues. The V gene lost 5 bases and the J gene lost 4 bases, with 11 bases spanning the gap. Germline V lookup: CDR1 MNHEY, CDR2 SMNVEV (reference sequence). Written as DNA, the CDR3 is TGTGCCAGCAGTCCTTGGCAGAGCACTGAAGCTTTCTTT. This translates into CASSPWQSTEAFF.

This chain connects TRBV6-2 or TRBV6-3 to TRBJ1-2; tentatively, D is TRBD1 (6 bases). Germline V CDR1 and CDR2: MNHEY, SVGEGT. V was clipped by 4 bases and J by 0 bases, with 12 bases between them. The CDR3 totals 15 residues. The chain's CDR3 is CASSLQGPANYGYTF. For the CDR3, the DNA is TGTGCCAGCAGTTTACAGGGACCAGCTAACTATGGCTACACCTTC.

The chain joins TRBV18 to TRBJ1-5; weak D call: TRBD1 (6 bases). V lost 3 bases and J lost 5, with 11 bases in between. The CDR3 has 14 amino acids. CDR1 is KGHSH, CDR2 LQKENI, per germline. The CDR3 nucleotides are TGTGCCAGCTCACCCTCGACAGGAGATCAGCCCCAGCATTTT. Its protein is CASSPSTGDQPQHF.

This clonotype was observed a few times. This chain uses TRBV3-1 with TRBJ1-4; D is uncertain. Trimming removed 4 bases from V and 7 bases from J, with 13 bases in between. CDR1 and CDR2 from the germline V gene are LGHDT and YNNKEL (reference sequence). CDR3 length: 14 amino acids. The CDR3 spells CASSLSGAPEKLFF. The CDR3 region has the DNA TGTGCCAGCAGCCTGTCAGGTGCGCCTGAAAAACTGTTTTTT. The full variable domain, in which reference TRBV3-1 and TRBJ1-4 provide the parts outside the CDR3, is DTAVSQTPKYLVTQMGNDKSIKCEQNLGHDTMYWYKQDSKKFLKIMFSYNNKELIINETVPNRFSPKSPDKAHLNLHINSLELGDSAVYFCASSLSGAPEKLFFGSGTQLSVL.

J is TRBJ1-5 and V is TRBV3-1; no clear D gene. V dropped 0 bases and J dropped 6 bases, with 3 bases sitting between them. The CDR3 sequence is 12 residues long. Germline V lookup: CDR1 LGHDT, CDR2 YNNKEL (reference sequence). The CDR3 nucleotides read TGTGCCAGCAGCCAAGATTCTCAGCCCCAGCATTTT. Protein product: CASSQDSQPQHF. Full variable domain (outside the CDR3, taken from reference TRBV3-1 and TRBJ1-5): DTAVSQTPKYLVTQMGNDKSIKCEQNLGHDTMYWYKQDSKKFLKIMFSYNNKELIINETVPNRFSPKSPDKAHLNLHINSLELGDSAVYFCASSQDSQPQHFGDGTRLSIL.

This clonotype was seen a few times. The V and J genes are TRBV11-2 and TRBJ1-6; the D gene is possibly TRBD1 (6 bases). Germline-derived CDR1 and CDR2 are SGHAT and FQNNGV. The CDR3 length is 14 residues. V was clipped by 6 bases and J by 7 bases, with 13 bases between them. The CDR3 nucleotides are TGTGCCAGCAGACAGGGATACGTGAATTCACCCCTCCACTTT. Translated, it gives CASRQGYVNSPLHF.

To note about this clonotype: One junction end disagrees with the germline gene, perhaps due to a read error. The V and J genes are TRBV7-3 and TRBJ2-3; tentative D call: TRBD2 (5 bases). CDR1 and CDR2 from the germline V gene are SGHTA and FQGTGA. This CDR3 has 15 amino acids. The CDR3 sequence is CASSLTGNFYDTQYF. The CDR3 DNA reads TGTGCCAGCAGCCTAACGGGAAACTTCTACGATACGCAGTATTTT.

The chain has TRBV4-2 and TRBJ1-1, with TRBD1 as a possible D gene (5 bases). The V gene's germline CDR1 is LGHNA and CDR2 YNFKEQ. CDR3 length equals 15 residues. Between the trimmed V and J ends, which lost 0 bases and 0 bases, there was a span of 8 bases. For the CDR3, the DNA is TGTGCCAGCAGCCAAGACGGGACGGTGAACACTGAAGCTTTCTTT. Amino acids: CASSQDGTVNTEAFF.

The V and J genes are TRBV6-5 and TRBJ1-3; possibly TRBD1 for D (5 bases). CDR3 size: 14 residues. CDR1 and CDR2 from the germline V gene are MNHEY and SVGAGI. Trimming removed 6 bases from V and 0 bases from J, with 9 bases in between. CDR3 amino acids: CASSTGSSGNTIYF. The CDR3 region has the DNA TGTGCCAGCAGCACAGGTAGCTCTGGAAACACCATATATTTT.

In this sample, this clonotype turned up once. V is TRBV11-2 and J is TRBJ2-5; D assignment may be TRBD1 or TRBD2 (5 bases each). The CDR3 consists of 13 residues. Germline values: CDR1 SGHAT, CDR2 FQNNGV. The V end was cut by 5 bases, the J end by 7 bases, with 14 bases between. CDR3 residues: CASSLPGRSTQYF. The CDR3 DNA follows: TGTGCCAGCAGCCTGCCGGGGCGGTCGACCCAGTACTTC.

This sequence joins TRBV15 and TRBJ1-1; unclear D gene. The CDR3 has 12 residues. Germline values: CDR1 LNHNV, CDR2 YYDKDF (reference sequence). V lost 1 base and J 6 bases, leaving 6 bases between the germline ends. CDR3 loop: CATSRAPPEAFF. CDR3 nucleotides: TGTGCCACCAGCAGAGCCCCCCCTGAAGCTTTCTTT.

The chain employs TRBV5-1 and TRBJ1-4; possibly TRBD1 for D (6 bases). Germline-derived CDR1 and CDR2 are SGHRS and YFSETQ. This CDR3 is built from 15 residues. Trimming shortened V by 0 bases and J by 8 bases, and 14 bases separated the two germline ends. The CDR3 region has the DNA TGCGCCAGCAGCTTGGTCCAACACGGGGGCGAAAAACTGTTTTTT. Amino acids: CASSLVQHGGEKLFF.

This clonotype was counted between two and nine times. This rearrangement joins TRBV20-1 to TRBJ2-3; 9 bases agree with TRBD2. After removal of 6 bases from V and 1 base from J, the junction contained 5 bases not matched to a gene. CDR3 length: 14 residues. Looked up from germline, CDR1 is DFQATT and CDR2 is SNEGSKA (reference sequence). CDR3 bases: TGCAGTGCGCCAAGGACTAGCGGCACAGATACGCAGTATTTT. Its protein is CSAPRTSGTDTQYF.

The chain combines TRBV5-1 with TRBJ2-1; no clear D. Trimming took 0 bases from V and 3 from J, leaving 13 bases between them. Looked up from germline, CDR1 is SGHRS and CDR2 is YFSETQ. This CDR3 region has 16 residues. CDR3 sequence: CASSLADLGYYNEQFF. As DNA, the CDR3 is TGCGCCAGCAGCTTGGCCGACCTTGGGTACTACAATGAGCAGTTCTTC.

The chain links TRBV7-2 to TRBJ2-1, with D perhaps matching TRBD1 (5 bases). Trimming shortened V by 2 bases and J by 5 bases, and 7 bases separated the two germline ends. The CDR3 loop spans 13 amino acids. The germline CDR1 and CDR2 sequences are SGHTA and FQGNSA. CDR3 DNA sequence: TGTGCCAGCAGCTTACAGGGCAACAATGAGCAGTTCTTC. Translating gives CASSLQGNNEQFF.

With regard to this clonotype: A junction boundary mismatches the germline segment, possibly from a read error. This sequence joins TRBV2 and TRBJ1-3; a weak D match, TRBD1 (5 bases). This CDR3 has 14 amino acids. Germline-derived CDR1 and CDR2 are SNHLY and FYNNEI. The CDR3 nucleotides are TGTGCCAGCAGCGAAGACAGCTCTGGAAACACCATATATTTT. It specifies CASSEDSSGNTIYF.

This clonotype has only a few counts. The chain recombines TRBV20-1 with TRBJ2-5; 15 bases line up with TRBD2. CDR3 length: 15 amino acids. Unmatched junction bases numbered 3, after V lost 0 bases and J lost 7 bases. Germline V gene data show CDR1 as DFQATT and CDR2 as SNEGSKA (reference sequence). The CDR3 nucleotides read TGCAGTGCTAGAGAACCGGGACTAGCGGGGGGGACCCAGTACTTC. As protein: CSAREPGLAGGTQYF.